The entry below gives a single T cell receptor (beta chain) sequence along with its context. The data were taken from a study of stem cell transplantation in POMP-related autoinflammatory disease. Some clones are missing from TCRdb's copy, which holds only in-frame ones; the method was immunoSEQ multiplex PCR. The sample includes around 32,000 clones, 88% seen only once; the top ten take roughly 0.7%. The CDR3 has 15 amino acids. V was clipped by 6 bases and J by 2 bases; unmatched bases: 6. The germline gives CDR1 MNHEY, CDR2 SVGAGI. Sample: CD4+ T cells from PBMCs, taken before stem cell transplantation. The sequence came from a human donor with POMP-related autoinflammation and immune dysregulation (PRAID). The V call is TRBV6-5, the J call TRBJ2-7; 11 bases line up with TRBD2. CDR3 residues: CASRPGTSGTYEQYF. DNA for the CDR3: TGTGCCAGCAGGCCAGGGACTAGCGGTACCTACGAGCAGTACTTC.